Shown below are 9 T cell receptor beta chains from a single sample sequenced in a study of blood T cells in healthy people across ages. Through a sample-barcoded 5' primer and a J-beta primer mix, a second PCR was run for roughly 7 to 12 cycles. MiXCR, applied by TCRdb to the 5' RACE reads, yields one record per CDR3 protein. The sample lists more than 600,000 distinct CDR3 sequences; more than 20% were seen once. The same sample was also studied in work on T cells of mothers and their children.

Sequencing used blood. The origin of the receptors is a boy aged 5-17 years in good health.

This sequence joins TRBV27 and TRBJ1-1; 8 bases fit TRBD1. The CDR3 totals 17 residues. Germline CDR1 reads MNHEY; CDR2 reads SMNVEV (reference sequence). Trimming took 3 bases from V and 0 from J; bases not matched to a gene: 9. For the CDR3, the DNA is TGTGCCAGCAGTTTGTTCCCAGGGGGCCAACTGAACACTGAAGCTTTCTTT. Residues: CASSLFPGGQLNTEAFF.

In this sample, this clonotype turned up a few times. The rearrangement joins TRBV28 to TRBJ2-7, with TRBD1 identical over 7 bases. The CDR3 sequence is 16 residues long. Germline CDR1 is MDHEN and CDR2 is SYDVKM. Unmatched junction bases numbered 11, after V lost 5 bases and J lost 1 base. CDR3 in amino acids: CASSPPTGAPSYEQYF. The CDR3 DNA reads TGTGCCAGCAGTCCGCCAACAGGGGCTCCTTCCTACGAGCAGTACTTC.

This clonotype was seen a handful of times. The rearrangement links TRBV3-1 to TRBJ1-3; D gene uncertain. CDR1 and CDR2 from the germline V gene are LGHDT and YNNKEL (reference sequence). CDR3 length: 16 residues. The V end lost 0 bases, the J end lost 0 bases, and 9 bases lay between the germline ends. Here the CDR3 reads CASSQDKRISGNTIYF. CDR3 DNA sequence: TGTGCCAGCAGCCAAGATAAGAGGATCTCTGGAAACACCATATATTTT.

In its sample, this clonotype was seen a few times. The chain employs TRBV27 and TRBJ2-5; 9 nucleotides line up with TRBD2. Gene TRBJ2-1 matches the end of the DNA better, so the J call may be wrong. Looked up from germline, CDR1 is MNHEY and CDR2 is SMNVEV (reference sequence). The CDR3 sequence is 14 residues long. The CDR3 nucleotides read TGTGCCAGCGGTTATACTAGCGGGTGGGATGAGCAGTTCTTC. As protein: CASGYTSGWDEQFF.

The genes are TRBV10-3 and TRBJ2-3; TRBD1 agrees at 11 bases. Looked up from germline, CDR1 is ENHRY and CDR2 is SYGVKD. Trimming at V came to 4 bases and at J to 0 bases, leaving 6 bases not matched to a gene. The CDR3 spans 17 residues. The CDR3 DNA reads TGTGCCATCAGTGGCGAGGACAGGGGGCTGAGCACAGATACGCAGTATTTT. Translated: CAISGEDRGLSTDTQYF.

This clonotype is a singleton in its sample. The chain joins TRBV5-6 to TRBJ2-6, with a tentative D call TRBD2 (5 bases). The CDR3 totals 14 residues. The germline V and J ends were trimmed by 5 bases and 4 bases, with 10 bases remaining between them. Germline lookup yields CDR1 SGHDT and CDR2 YYEEEE. The DNA for the CDR3 is TGTGCCAGCAGACAAACGGGAGGGGCCAACGTCCTGACTTTC. Its translation: CASRQTGGANVLTF.

This sequence joins TRBV10-3 and TRBJ2-6; no clear D gene. This CDR3 contains 14 residues. Germline CDR1 reads ENHRY; CDR2 reads SYGVKD. Trimming took off 10 bases at V and 0 bases at J, with 10 bases between the two ends. Here the CDR3 reads CATSSHSGANVLTF. Written as DNA, the CDR3 is TGTGCCACTTCGTCCCACTCTGGGGCCAACGTCCTGACTTTC.

This clonotype occurred a few times. The rearrangement links TRBV20-1 to TRBJ1-4; 8 positions agree with TRBD1. The V and J ends lost 5 bases and 8 bases, in that order; junction bases with no gene match: 4. CDR1 is DFQATT, CDR2 SNEGSKA, per germline (reference sequence). The CDR3 runs to 12 residues. The CDR3: CSAQGAAEKLFF. The CDR3 DNA follows: TGCAGTGCTCAGGGGGCTGCGGAAAAACTGTTTTTT.

The chain is built from TRBV12-3 or TRBV12-4 and TRBJ1-1; perhaps TRBD1 as D (5 bases). Trimming removed 6 bases at V and 3 bases at J, with 14 bases between. The CDR3 is 14 residues long. The CDR3 DNA sequence: TGTGCCAGCAGCACCTATGGGGGGGACACTGAAGCTTTCTTT. This gives the protein CASSTYGGDTEAFF.